The 12 T cell receptor beta chains listed next were all sequenced from one sample in a study of blood T cells in healthy people across ages. Sample-barcoded 5' priming and a J-beta primer mix drove a second PCR of 7 to 11 cycles. From the 5' RACE reads, TCRdb called clonotypes with MiXCR, one entry per CDR3 protein. The profile shows over 500,000 distinct CDR3 sequences, roughly a quarter of them singletons. Separately, the same data were catalogued under a study of T cells of mothers and their children.

The material sequenced was blood. The receptor source for this set is a boy aged 2 to 10 in good health.

CDR3 DNA: TGCGCCAGCAGTGAGCAGTCCTACACCGGGGAGCTGTTTTTT. Its protein product is CASSEQSYTGELFF. The rearrangement uses TRBV10-1 and TRBJ2-2, with D unclear. CDR1 WNHNN and CDR2 SYGVQD come from the germline V gene (reference sequence). The length of the CDR3 is 14 residues. The V and J ends lost 2 bases and 3 bases respectively, with 7 bases between them.

The chain is built from TRBV20-1 and TRBJ2-5; TRBD2 might be the D (6 bases). The V end lost 3 bases, the J end lost 1 base, and 9 bases lay between the germline ends. This CDR3 comprises 13 residues. Germline V CDR1 and CDR2: DFQATT, SNEGSKA (reference sequence). CDR3 in amino acids: CSASYSGQETQYF. The CDR3 nucleotides read TGCAGTGCTAGCTATAGCGGCCAAGAGACCCAGTACTTC.

This clonotype was detected only a few times. The rearrangement uses TRBV4-3 and TRBJ1-1; a possible D gene is TRBD1 (5 bases). The CDR3 length is 13 residues. From germline, CDR1 is LGHNA and CDR2 YSLEER. Trimming left V 4 bases short and J 5 bases short, with 11 bases between. This chain's CDR3 is CASSLQGVTEAFF. In DNA form, the CDR3 reads TGCGCCAGCAGCCTTCAGGGTGTGACTGAAGCTTTCTTT.

The chain joins TRBV30 to TRBJ2-7, with 9 bases that match TRBD2. CDR3 length: 16 amino acids. The germline V gene encodes CDR1 GTSNPN and CDR2 SVGIG (reference sequence). V lost 3 bases to trimming and J lost 3 bases; unmatched junction nucleotides: 12. The CDR3 protein is CAWSLRLAGDIYEQYF. For the CDR3, the DNA is TGTGCCTGGAGCTTGCGCTTAGCGGGGGATATCTACGAGCAGTACTTC.

This clonotype was seen only a few times. The J gene is TRBJ1-1, the V gene TRBV30; no clear D. The V end was cut by 0 bases, the J end by 7 bases, with 12 bases between. This CDR3 has 13 amino acids. CDR1 GTSNPN and CDR2 SVGIG come from the germline V gene (reference sequence). CDR3 DNA: TGTGCCTGGAGTGTACAAGGGAGGGATGAAGCTTTCTTT. It is translated as CAWSVQGRDEAFF.

Note on this clonotype: Germline is not matched at one junction end, which may reflect a read error. The chain couples TRBV13 to TRBJ1-2; TRBD1 aligns across 9 bases. The germline V gene has CDR1 PRHDT and CDR2 FYEKMQ (reference sequence). CDR3 length: 15 residues. CDR3 amino acids: CAGSSGQGGIYGYTF. CDR3 bases: TGTGCCGGCAGCTCGGGACAGGGTGGAATTTATGGCTACACCTTC.

The rearrangement joins TRBV12-3 or TRBV12-4 to TRBJ2-2, with TRBD1 matching over 7 bases. The CDR3 runs to 13 residues. After removal of 9 bases from V and 6 bases from J, the junction contained 7 bases not matched to a gene. In DNA, the CDR3 is TGTGCCAGTAAGAGCCAGGGGGCCGGGGAGCTGTTTTTT. It yields the protein CASKSQGAGELFF.

This clonotype has a handful of counts. The CDR3 sequence is CAWSRSGGQETQYF. CDR3 nucleotides: TGTGCCTGGAGTCGAAGCGGGGGACAAGAGACCCAGTACTTC. This chain joins TRBV30 and TRBJ2-5, with 8 bases aligning to TRBD2. Germline-derived CDR1 and CDR2 are GTSNPN and SVGIG (reference sequence). This CDR3 spans 14 amino acids. J gave up 2 bases and V 2 bases, and 4 bases lay outside the gene matches. The full variable domain, in which reference TRBV30 and TRBJ2-5 provide the parts outside the CDR3, is SQTIHQWPATLVQPVGSPLSLECTVEGTSNPNLYWYRQAAGRGLQLLFYSVGIGQISSEVPQNLSASRPQDRQFILSSKKLLLSDSGFYLCAWSRSGGQETQYFGPGTRLLVL.

This clonotype turned up a few times. The chain recombines TRBV20-1 with TRBJ1-2, with 8 bases that match TRBD1. The trim removed 5 bases at V and 4 bases at J, leaving 3 bases unmatched. The germline gives CDR1 DFQATT, CDR2 SNEGSKA (reference sequence). The CDR3 extends over 12 amino acids. Written as DNA, the CDR3 is TGCAGTGCTTGGGACAGGTCCTATGGCTACACCTTC. Translation gives CSAWDRSYGYTF.

This clonotype turned up a few times. The chain uses TRBV20-1 and TRBJ2-2, with 9 bases matching TRBD2. V was pared by 3 bases and J by 1 base, with 0 bases of the junction left unmatched. From germline, CDR1 is DFQATT and CDR2 SNEGSKA (reference sequence). The CDR3 covers 14 residues. DNA of the CDR3: TGCAGTGCTAGTAGCGGGAGGAACACCGGGGAGCTGTTTTTT. This sequence encodes CSASSGRNTGELFF.

The chain links TRBV20-1 to TRBJ2-1, with D possibly matching TRBD2 (5 bases). Germline-derived CDR1 and CDR2 are DFQATT and SNEGSKA (reference sequence). Trimming removed 6 bases from V and 10 bases from J, with 25 bases in between. The CDR3 has 15 residues. The CDR3 nucleotides are TGCAGTGCCGAAGACCGGACTGCCTGGGTATGGGAGCAGTTCTTC. It codes for CSAEDRTAWVWEQFF.

This clonotype occurred a few times. The J gene is TRBJ1-2, the V gene TRBV6-6; no clear D gene. This CDR3 has 12 amino acids. Trimming stripped 7 bases from V and 2 bases from J, with 8 bases between. The germline gives CDR1 MNHNY, CDR2 SVGAGI (reference sequence). This CDR3 is CASMAGNYGYTF. CDR3 sequence (DNA): TGTGCCAGCATGGCGGGAAACTATGGCTACACCTTC.